This TCR beta chain stems from a study of Ad26.COV2.S vaccination and SARS-CoV-2 variants. The method was immunoSEQ multiplex PCR; TCRdb's version includes in-frame clones alone and lacks a portion of them. The table lists fewer than 55,000 clones, 83% of them singletons. Regarding this clone: Its matching antigen is unknown.

Study results and limitations: Substantial response breadth was reportedly seen for spike-specific CD8+ and CD4+ T cells after vaccination. Vaccinated individuals (as opposed to placebo recipients) had higher spike-specific TCR breadth. Total responses of T cells may have been underestimated by the analyses of TCR breadth and depth.

There are 13 residues in the CDR3. The germline gives CDR1 LNHDA, CDR2 SQIVND (reference sequence). V lost 3 bases and J lost 10, with 15 bases in between. J is TRBJ1-1 and V is TRBV19, with D perhaps TRBD1 (5 bases). The specimen was peripheral blood, collected after recovery from COVID-19. The sequence was obtained from a human donor who had recovered from COVID-19. CDR3 amino acids: CASSIGQGRRAFF. The CDR3 bases are TGTGCCAGTAGTATTGGGCAGGGTCGACGAGCTTTCTTT.